This TCR beta chain is from a study of regulatory T cells in long-lasting Graves disease. As to time point: persistent/refractory GD, antithyroid drugs over 5 years with positive TRAb. Generation of the TCR library employed RNA extracted from PBMCs. Trimming stripped 2 bases from V and 0 bases from J, with 14 bases between. Germline V gives CDR1 LNHDA, CDR2 SQIVND (reference sequence). CDR3 length: 17 residues. Building the TCR beta libraries relied on iRepertoire HTBI primers, and CDR3 regions underwent Arm-PCR. TCRdb processed the multiplex PCR reads anew with MiXCR; each CDR3 protein has one entry. The sample has approximately 440,000 distinct CDR3 sequences, around a quarter seen once.

Here the sequenced sample was peripheral blood mononuclear cells (PBMCs), taken when the disease was refractory, from a patient treated with antithyroid drugs. This chain links TRBV19 with TRBJ1-5; possible D gene TRBD1, 6 bases. This TCR came from a female donor with Graves disease. CDR3 nucleotide sequence: TGTGCCAGTAGTATATCGGACAGTGCTTATAGCAATCAGCCCCAGCATTTT. Translation gives CASSISDSAYSNQPQHF.